This T cell receptor beta chain was retrieved from a study of blood T cell repertoires in COVID-19. Study overall: Donors in the United States, Italy and Spain gave samples during acute or convalescent COVID-19. T cells, B-cell-depleted T cells, or PBMCs provided the cDNA or gDNA that served as material.

Original analysis: Using reference gene primer amplification, nucleated cell counts were estimated. The table came from immunoSEQ multiplex PCR; TCRdb's copy has only in-frame clones and leaves some out. The DNA gave D and trimming, while V, J and clone size come from that table. Among some 160,000 clones listed, around 92% were seen once. The germline V and J ends were trimmed by 4 bases and 8 bases, with 20 bases remaining between them. Per germline, CDR1 SEHNR and CDR2 FQNEAQ (reference sequence). The CDR3 is 15 amino acids. Sequenced material: peripheral blood. V is TRBV7-9 and J is TRBJ1-2; D not resolved. This TCR derives from a man in his sixties with acute or convalescent COVID-19. The CDR3, as DNA: TGTGCCAGCAGCTCCAGGATATTGGGAGTTCCCGGCTACACCTTC. Translation gives CASSSRILGVPGYTF.